The sequence of this TCR beta chain was determined in a study of blood T cell repertoires in COVID-19. At the level of the study: Material from acute and convalescent COVID-19 was sourced from the United States, Italy and Spain. T cells, B-cell-depleted T cells, or PBMCs provided the cDNA or gDNA that served as material.

Looked up from germline, CDR1 is LGHNA and CDR2 is YSLEER. The CDR3 contains 15 residues. With 0 bases clipped from V and 4 bases from J, the junction kept 5 bases outside the gene matches. Methods used by the authors: From reference gene primer amplification, estimates of nucleated cell counts were derived. Sequencing used immunoSEQ multiplex PCR; TCRdb keeps in-frame clones, though not all of them. Clone size and the V and J calls come from that table; the DNA yielded D and trimming. The sample lists a few hundred thousand clones, roughly 90% occurring once. A COVID-19 case had been met by exposed participants during the 2 weeks before study entry.

Sample: PBMCs or T cells enriched from blood (not recorded which). V gene TRBV4-3 combines with J gene TRBJ2-7; 8 bases agree with TRBD1. This sequence originates from a man younger than 40 who had been exposed to COVID-19. The CDR3 bases are TGCGCCAGCAGCCAAGAAGGAGACAGGGGATACGAGCAGTACTTC. Amino acids: CASSQEGDRGYEQYF.